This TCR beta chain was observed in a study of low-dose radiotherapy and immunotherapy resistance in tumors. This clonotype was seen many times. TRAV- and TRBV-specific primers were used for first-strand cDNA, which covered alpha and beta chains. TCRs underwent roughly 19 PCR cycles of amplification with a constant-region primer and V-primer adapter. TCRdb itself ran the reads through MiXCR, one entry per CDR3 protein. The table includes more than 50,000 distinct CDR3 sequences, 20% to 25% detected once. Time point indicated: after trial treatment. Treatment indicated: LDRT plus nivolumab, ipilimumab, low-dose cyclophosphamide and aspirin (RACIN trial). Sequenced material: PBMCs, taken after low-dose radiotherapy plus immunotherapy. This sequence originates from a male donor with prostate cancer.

The CDR3 reads CASSEFNEQYF. The CDR3 nucleotides read TGTGCCAGCAGTGAATTCAACGAGCAGTACTTC. The V gene is TRBV2, the J gene TRBJ2-7; no reliable D call. This CDR3 is 11 amino acids long. The V gene's germline CDR1 is SNHLY and CDR2 FYNNEI. Trimming shortened V by 2 bases and J by 5 bases, and 4 bases separated the two germline ends.